These 11 T cell receptor beta chains share one sample of origin, sequenced in a study of blood T cell repertoires in COVID-19. The table came from immunoSEQ multiplex PCR; TCRdb's copy has only in-frame clones and leaves some out. The table has fewer than 300,000 clones, less than 85% seen once; the top ten hold approximately 3.1%. The sequenced sample consisted of peripheral blood. The origin of the receptors is a young woman with acute or convalescent COVID-19.

The J gene is TRBJ2-7, the V gene TRBV28, with D perhaps TRBD1 (6 bases). Germline V gene lookup returns CDR1 MDHEN and CDR2 SYDVKM. The CDR3 contains 15 residues. The V and J ends lost 7 bases and 3 bases respectively, with 19 bases between them. For the CDR3, the DNA is TGTGCCAGCACTTCCCCACGGGGACAATTCTACGAGCAGTACTTC. It codes for CASTSPRGQFYEQYF.

This sequence joins TRBV20-1 and TRBJ2-3; a possible D gene is TRBD2 (6 bases). The CDR3 is made up of 15 amino acids. With 3 bases removed from V and 2 bases from J, the gap between germline ends came to 15 bases. The germline V gene has CDR1 DFQATT and CDR2 SNEGSKA (reference sequence). CDR3 bases: TGCAGTGCTAGTCAAAGGGCGGGGAACACAGATACGCAGTATTTT. Protein sequence: CSASQRAGNTDTQYF.

This clone was detected a few times. V and J are TRBV5-1 and TRBJ2-7, with D possibly TRBD2 on 5 matching bases. Germline V gene data show CDR1 as SGHRS and CDR2 as YFSETQ. This CDR3 has 15 residues. Trimming took off 4 bases at V and 2 bases at J, with 16 bases between the two ends. The CDR3 nucleotides are TGCGCCAGCAGCCAGGACGAGGCCGGGGCCTACGAGCAGTACTTC. This sequence encodes CASSQDEAGAYEQYF.

The CDR3 spells CASRTKAGVFNEQFF. CDR3 nucleotide sequence: TGTGCCAGCAGAACTAAAGCGGGAGTGTTCAATGAGCAGTTCTTC. The gene calls are TRBV28 and TRBJ2-1; 8 positions match TRBD2. V lost 6 bases to trimming and J lost 6 bases; unmatched junction nucleotides: 10. The CDR3 totals 15 residues. CDR1 MDHEN and CDR2 SYDVKM come from the germline V gene. Full variable domain (rest looked up from reference TRBV28 and TRBJ2-1): DVKVTQSSRYLVKRTGEKVFLECVQDMDHENMFWYRQDPGLGLRLIYFSYDVKMKEKGDIPEGYSVSREKKERFSLILESASTNQTSMYLCASRTKAGVFNEQFFGPGTRLTVL.

The CDR3 protein is CASSPGTGDEKLFF. The CDR3 region has the DNA TGTGCCAGCTCACCCGGGACAGGGGACGAAAAACTGTTTTTT. This rearrangement joins TRBV18 to TRBJ1-4; 10 bases map to TRBD1. CDR1 and CDR2 (germline): KGHSH, LQKENI. The CDR3 spans 14 residues. Trimming removed 3 bases from V and 8 bases from J; junction bases left unmatched: 3.

V usage is TRBV27 and J usage is TRBJ1-5; TRBD1 might be the D (5 bases). Germline CDR1 and CDR2: MNHEY and SMNVEV (reference sequence). Trimming took off 3 bases at V and 3 bases at J, with 9 bases between the two ends. CDR3 length equals 14 residues. The CDR3 DNA follows: TGTGCCAGCAGTTTCACGGGGGTCAATCAGCCCCAGCATTTT. Translation gives CASSFTGVNQPQHF.

The chain recombines TRBV18 with TRBJ1-2; tentatively, D is TRBD1 (6 bases). CDR3 length: 13 amino acids. V gave up 4 bases and J gave up 5 bases, with 11 bases separating them. Germline lookup yields CDR1 KGHSH and CDR2 LQKENI. CDR3 amino acids: CASSLYRDYGYTF. The CDR3 DNA is TGTGCCAGCTCACTATACAGGGATTATGGCTACACCTTC.

The chain links TRBV27 to TRBJ2-3; 9 positions agree with TRBD1. This CDR3 has 14 amino acids. With V trimmed by 2 bases and J by 4 bases, 1 base remained unmatched. CDR1 MNHEY and CDR2 SMNVEV come from the germline V gene (reference sequence). This chain's CDR3 is CASSLDRGADTQYF. Written as DNA, the CDR3 is TGTGCCAGCAGTTTAGACAGGGGGGCAGATACGCAGTATTTT.

V gene TRBV7-9 combines with J gene TRBJ1-1; TRBD1 matches at 9 bases. This CDR3 is 16 amino acids long. Germline V gives CDR1 SEHNR, CDR2 FQNEAQ (reference sequence). The junction had 3 bases not matched to a gene; V was cut back by 1 base and J by 0 bases. The CDR3, as DNA: TGTGCCAGCAGCTTAGGGACAGGGGTCGTGAACACTGAAGCTTTCTTT. It yields the protein CASSLGTGVVNTEAFF.

This clone has just a few counts. V and J are TRBV7-9 and TRBJ2-5; TRBD2 might be the D (5 bases). Trimming cost V 5 bases and J 0 bases, with 13 bases left between them. Germline V CDR1 and CDR2: SEHNR, FQNEAQ (reference sequence). The CDR3 totals 15 residues. CDR3 DNA: TGTGCCAGCAGCGACGGGGAGATATACCAAGAGACCCAGTACTTC. Protein sequence: CASSDGEIYQETQYF. Together with reference TRBV7-9 and TRBJ2-5, the CDR3 gives the full variable domain: DTGVSQNPRHKITKRGQNVTFRCDPISEHNRLYWYRQTLGQGPEFLTYFQNEAQLEKSRLLSDRFSAERPKGSFSTLEIQRTEQGDSAMYLCASSDGEIYQETQYFGPGTRLLVL.

The chain employs TRBV10-3 and TRBJ1-5; 7 bases fit TRBD1. The ends lost 7 bases at V and 4 bases at J; junction bases unmatched: 4. The CDR3 covers 13 residues. The germline V gene encodes CDR1 ENHRY and CDR2 SYGVKD. The CDR3 reads CAINDRDNQPQHF. The CDR3 DNA is TGTGCCATCAACGACAGGGATAATCAGCCCCAGCATTTT.